The source of this T cell receptor beta chain is a study of blood T cell repertoires in COVID-19. Study-wide context: Samples representing acute and convalescent COVID-19 were sourced from the United States, Italy and Spain.

Germline CDR1 SEHNR, CDR2 FQNEAQ (reference sequence). The CDR3 is 16 residues long. Deletions cut 5 bases from V and 1 base from J, with 17 bases between. Categorization into cohorts depended on clinical history that participants reported. Authors' methods: Scientists estimated how many nucleated cells there were by amplifying reference gene primers. Generated by immunoSEQ multiplex PCR, the TCRdb table keeps only in-frame clones and is missing some. V, J and clone size derive from that table, while D and trimming were established from the DNA sequence. The sample lists 140,000 or so clones, approximately 86% occurring once.

The sample comprised PBMCs or T cells enriched from blood (not recorded which). The chain couples TRBV7-9 to TRBJ2-5; no clear D. The sequence derives from a woman aged 35 to 49 who had recovered from COVID-19. The CDR3 DNA is TGTGCCAGCAGCGATCAGCCGCAGGCCATCCAAGAGACCCAGTACTTC. It encodes CASSDQPQAIQETQYF.